This is a list of T cell receptor beta chains from one sample in a study of Ad26.COV2.S vaccination and SARS-CoV-2 variants. TCRdb's copy holds only in-frame clones and misses some; the assay was immunoSEQ multiplex PCR. The sample carries 290,000 or so clones, more than 70% recorded once. Sequencing used peripheral blood, obtained in a trial of Ad26.COV2.S vaccine versus placebo. These receptors were collected from a person aged 18-65 years who received the Ad26.COV2.S COVID-19 vaccine or a placebo. Each CDR3 is given with its conserved first and last residue.

V gene: TRBV6-4
CDR3 protein: CASSRQLSSYNEQFF

V gene: TRBV18
CDR3 protein: CASSPGVPTVQNEQYF

V gene: TRBV19
CDR3 protein: CASSFGLGGGNQPQHF

V gene: TRBV11-2
CDR3 protein: CASSLFGQQETQYF

V gene: TRBV5-6
CDR3 protein: CASSRPEGNAYGYTF

V gene: TRBV7-2
CDR3 protein: CASSLGAGRADTQYF

V gene: TRBV5-1
CDR3 protein: CASSREGGLQQPQHF

V gene: TRBV29-1
CDR3 protein: CSVEGRVGDTQYF

V gene: TRBV2
CDR3 protein: CASSELGGLYGYTF

V gene: TRBV4-2
CDR3 protein: CASSQRGTGRNYGYTF

V gene: TRBV2
CDR3 protein: CASRPGQGYNEQFF

V gene: TRBV6-5
CDR3 protein: CASSYSDKDYEQYF

V gene: TRBV5-1
CDR3 protein: CASSEAQGAYGYTF

V gene: TRBV19
CDR3 protein: CASSAQLGNTIYF

V gene: TRBV5-5
CDR3 protein: CASSLEGGAKANYGYTF

V gene: TRBV3-1/TRBV3-2
CDR3 protein: CASSRDSEIRPRDYVYEQYF

V gene: TRBV5-1
CDR3 protein: CASSLAANTEAFF

V gene: TRBV4-2
CDR3 protein: CASSQGTVHSYEQYF

V gene: TRBV5-1
CDR3 protein: CASSLAPGQGENTEAFF

V gene: TRBV6-5
CDR3 protein: CASSYSPGTENTEAFF

V gene: TRBV7-2
CDR3 protein: CASSLNRGNTEAFF

V gene: TRBV10-3
CDR3 protein: CAISELQMNTEAFF

V gene: TRBV3-1/TRBV3-2
CDR3 protein: CASSQQGGEKLFF

V gene: TRBV4-2
CDR3 protein: CASSQDRQPDYGYTF

V gene: TRBV28
CDR3 protein: CASSFDGVMGTGELFF

V gene: TRBV19
CDR3 protein: CAAHPTGKPNSPLHF

V gene: TRBV27
CDR3 protein: CASRSPLGEKLFF

V gene: TRBV20-1
CDR3 protein: CSASRGNTEAFF

V gene: TRBV12-5
CDR3 protein: CASGLDPLGGTPYEQYF

V gene: TRBV14
CDR3 protein: CASSQPRPGLAGVEQFF

V gene: TRBV9
CDR3 protein: CASSPREGEKLFF

V gene: TRBV5-6
CDR3 protein: CASSSPVEKNTEAFF

V gene: TRBV21-1
CDR3 protein: CASNRKPGDRPCNEQFF

V gene: TRBV29-1
CDR3 protein: CSVEVPPTNTEAFF

V gene: TRBV14
CDR3 protein: CASSQAGTDTQYF

V gene: TRBV27
CDR3 protein: CASSLSAGGDRSNQPQHF

V gene: TRBV29-1
CDR3 protein: CSVRGVPRDREFREQFF

V gene: TRBV29-1
CDR3 protein: CSVTVGGEHNYGYTF

V gene: TRBV11-2
CDR3 protein: CASSPRSTGELFF

V gene: TRBV2
CDR3 protein: CAQGGLTYEQYF

V gene: TRBV5-4
CDR3 protein: CASSSKTAPYGYTF

V gene: TRBV20-1
CDR3 protein: CSASLAGTTDTQYF

V gene: TRBV10-3
CDR3 protein: CAISEFNPKSGNTIYF

V gene: TRBV19
CDR3 protein: CASSIGRTARDQPQHF

V gene: TRBV6-5
CDR3 protein: CASSYLGGVYEQYF

V gene: TRBV30
CDR3 protein: CAWSVAGGPSRTDTQYF